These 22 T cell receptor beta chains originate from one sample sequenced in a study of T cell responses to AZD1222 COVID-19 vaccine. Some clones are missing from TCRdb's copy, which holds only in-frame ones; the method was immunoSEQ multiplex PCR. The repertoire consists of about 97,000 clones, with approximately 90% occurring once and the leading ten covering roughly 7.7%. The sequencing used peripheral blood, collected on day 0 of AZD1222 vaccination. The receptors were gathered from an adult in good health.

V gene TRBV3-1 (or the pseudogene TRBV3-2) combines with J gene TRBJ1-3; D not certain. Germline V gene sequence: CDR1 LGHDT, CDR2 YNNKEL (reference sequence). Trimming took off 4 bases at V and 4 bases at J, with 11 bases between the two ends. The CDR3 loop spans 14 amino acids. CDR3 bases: TGTGCCAGCAGCCGTGAGGGAACGGGAAACACCATATATTTT. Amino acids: CASSREGTGNTIYF.

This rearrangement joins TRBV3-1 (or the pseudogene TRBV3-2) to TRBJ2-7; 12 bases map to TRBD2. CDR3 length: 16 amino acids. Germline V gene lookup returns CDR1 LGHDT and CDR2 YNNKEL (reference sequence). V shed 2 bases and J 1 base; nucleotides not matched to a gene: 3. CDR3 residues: CASSQPGTSGSYEQYF. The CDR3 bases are TGTGCCAGCAGCCAACCCGGGACTAGCGGGTCCTACGAGCAGTACTTC.

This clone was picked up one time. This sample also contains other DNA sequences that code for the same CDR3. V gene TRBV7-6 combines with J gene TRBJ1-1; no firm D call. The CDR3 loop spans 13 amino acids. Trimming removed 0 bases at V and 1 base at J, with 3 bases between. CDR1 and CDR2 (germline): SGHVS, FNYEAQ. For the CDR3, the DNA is TGTGCCAGCAGCTTAGCAGAGAACACTGAAGCTTTCTTT. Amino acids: CASSLAENTEAFF.

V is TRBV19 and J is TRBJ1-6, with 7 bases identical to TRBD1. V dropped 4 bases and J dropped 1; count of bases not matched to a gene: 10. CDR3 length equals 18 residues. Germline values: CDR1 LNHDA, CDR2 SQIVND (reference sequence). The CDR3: CASSTGTVQSSYNSPLHF. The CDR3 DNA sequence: TGTGCCAGTAGTACCGGGACAGTCCAATCATCCTATAATTCACCCCTCCACTTT.

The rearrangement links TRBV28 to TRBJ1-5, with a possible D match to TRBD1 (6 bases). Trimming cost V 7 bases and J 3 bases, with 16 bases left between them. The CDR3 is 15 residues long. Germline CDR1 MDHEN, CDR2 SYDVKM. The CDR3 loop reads CASTPDRGFNQPQHF. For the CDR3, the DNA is TGTGCCAGCACCCCGGACAGAGGCTTCAATCAGCCCCAGCATTTT.

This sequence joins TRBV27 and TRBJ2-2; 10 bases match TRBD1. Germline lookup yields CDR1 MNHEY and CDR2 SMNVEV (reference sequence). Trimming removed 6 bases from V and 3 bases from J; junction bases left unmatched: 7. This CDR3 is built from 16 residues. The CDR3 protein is CASRKSGTGDTGELFF. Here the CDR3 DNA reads TGTGCCAGCAGGAAATCCGGGACAGGGGACACCGGGGAGCTGTTTTTT.

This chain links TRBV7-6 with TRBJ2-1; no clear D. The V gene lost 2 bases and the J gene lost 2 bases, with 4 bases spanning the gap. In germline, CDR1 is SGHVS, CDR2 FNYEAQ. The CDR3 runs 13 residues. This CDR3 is CASSLNAYNEQFF. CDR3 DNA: TGTGCCAGCAGCTTAAACGCCTACAATGAGCAGTTCTTC.

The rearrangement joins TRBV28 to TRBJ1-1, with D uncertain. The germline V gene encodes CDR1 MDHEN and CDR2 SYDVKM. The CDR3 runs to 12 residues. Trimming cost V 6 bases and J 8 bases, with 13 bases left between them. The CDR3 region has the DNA TGTGCCAGCAGGCAGTTTCAGGTGGAAGCTTTCTTT. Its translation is CASRQFQVEAFF.

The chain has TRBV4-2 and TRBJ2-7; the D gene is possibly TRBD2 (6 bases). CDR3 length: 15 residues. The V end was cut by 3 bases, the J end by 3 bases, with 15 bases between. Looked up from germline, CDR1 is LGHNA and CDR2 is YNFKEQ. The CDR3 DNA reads TGTGCCAGCAGCCAGTACCATAGCGGTCTCTACGAGCAGTACTTC. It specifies CASSQYHSGLYEQYF.

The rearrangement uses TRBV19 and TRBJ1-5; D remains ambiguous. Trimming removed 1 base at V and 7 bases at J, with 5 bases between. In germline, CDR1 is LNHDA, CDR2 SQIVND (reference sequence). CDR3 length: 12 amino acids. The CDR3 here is CASSIGYQPQHF. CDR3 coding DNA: TGTGCCAGTAGTATAGGTTACCAGCCCCAGCATTTT. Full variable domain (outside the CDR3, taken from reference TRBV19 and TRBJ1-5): DGGITQSPKYLFRKEGQNVTLSCEQNLNHDAMYWYRQDPGQGLRLIYYSQIVNDFQKGDIAEGYSVSREKKESFPLTVTSAQKNPTAFYLCASSIGYQPQHFGDGTRLSIL.

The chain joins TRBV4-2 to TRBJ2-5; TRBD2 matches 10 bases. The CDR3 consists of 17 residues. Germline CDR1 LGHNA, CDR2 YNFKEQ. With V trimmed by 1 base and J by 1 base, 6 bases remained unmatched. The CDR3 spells CASSQVSRTSGQETQYF. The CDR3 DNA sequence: TGTGCCAGCAGCCAAGTATCCAGGACTAGCGGCCAAGAGACCCAGTACTTC.

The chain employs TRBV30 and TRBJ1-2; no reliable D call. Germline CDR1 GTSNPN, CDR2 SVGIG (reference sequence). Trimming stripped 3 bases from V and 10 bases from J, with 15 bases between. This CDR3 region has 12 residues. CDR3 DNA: TGTGCCTGGAGGGCCGCCGGGTCTGTCTACACCTTC. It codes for CAWRAAGSVYTF.

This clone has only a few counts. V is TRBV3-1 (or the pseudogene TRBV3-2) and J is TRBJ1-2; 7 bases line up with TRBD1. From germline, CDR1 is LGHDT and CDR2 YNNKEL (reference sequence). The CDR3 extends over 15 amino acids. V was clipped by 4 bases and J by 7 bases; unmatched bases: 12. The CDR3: CASSLTTGIRLGYTF. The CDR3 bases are TGTGCCAGCAGCCTTACGACAGGGATAAGGCTTGGCTACACCTTC.

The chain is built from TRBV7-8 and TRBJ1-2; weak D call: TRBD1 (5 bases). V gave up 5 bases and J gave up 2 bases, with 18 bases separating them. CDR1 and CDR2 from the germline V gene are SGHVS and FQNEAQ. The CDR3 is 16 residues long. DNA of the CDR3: TGTGCCAGCAGCGTAGGGGAGGGCGGTGGGAACTATGGCTACACCTTC. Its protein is CASSVGEGGGNYGYTF.

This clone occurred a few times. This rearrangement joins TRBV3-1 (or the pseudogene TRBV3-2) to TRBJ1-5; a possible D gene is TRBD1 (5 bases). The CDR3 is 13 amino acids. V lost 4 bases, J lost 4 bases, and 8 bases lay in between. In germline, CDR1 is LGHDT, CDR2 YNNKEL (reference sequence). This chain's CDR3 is CASSLNRNQPQHF. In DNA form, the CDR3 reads TGTGCCAGCAGCCTGAACAGGAATCAGCCCCAGCATTTT.

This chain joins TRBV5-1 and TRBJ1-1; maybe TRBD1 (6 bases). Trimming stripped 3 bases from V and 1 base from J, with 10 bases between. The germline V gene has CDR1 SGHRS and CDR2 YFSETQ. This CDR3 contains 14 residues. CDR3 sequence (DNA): TGCGCCAGCAGCTGGGGGGGCACGAACACTGAAGCTTTCTTT. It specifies CASSWGGTNTEAFF.

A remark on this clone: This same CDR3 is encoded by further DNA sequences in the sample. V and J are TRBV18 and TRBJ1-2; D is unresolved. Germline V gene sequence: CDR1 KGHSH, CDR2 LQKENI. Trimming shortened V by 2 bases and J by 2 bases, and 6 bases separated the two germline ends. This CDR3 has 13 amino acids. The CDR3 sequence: CASSPGSNYGYTF. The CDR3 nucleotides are TGTGCCAGCTCACCAGGGAGCAACTATGGCTACACCTTC.

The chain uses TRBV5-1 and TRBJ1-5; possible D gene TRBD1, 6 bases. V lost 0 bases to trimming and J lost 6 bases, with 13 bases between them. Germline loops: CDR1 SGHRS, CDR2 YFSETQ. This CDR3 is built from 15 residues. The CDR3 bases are TGCGCCAGCAGCTTGGCCCCAGGGGCCGCTCAGCCCCAGCATTTT. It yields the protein CASSLAPGAAQPQHF.

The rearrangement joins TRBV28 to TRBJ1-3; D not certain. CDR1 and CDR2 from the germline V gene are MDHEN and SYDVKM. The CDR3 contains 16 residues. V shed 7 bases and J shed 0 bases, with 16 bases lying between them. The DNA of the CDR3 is TGTGCCAGCATATACAACAGATTTGCCTCTGGAAACACCATATATTTT. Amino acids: CASIYNRFASGNTIYF.

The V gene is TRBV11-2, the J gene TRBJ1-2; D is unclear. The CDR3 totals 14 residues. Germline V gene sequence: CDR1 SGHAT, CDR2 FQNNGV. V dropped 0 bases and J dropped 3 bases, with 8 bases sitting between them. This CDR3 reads CASSLDLQDYGYTF. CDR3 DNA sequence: TGTGCCAGCAGCTTAGATTTGCAGGACTATGGCTACACCTTC.

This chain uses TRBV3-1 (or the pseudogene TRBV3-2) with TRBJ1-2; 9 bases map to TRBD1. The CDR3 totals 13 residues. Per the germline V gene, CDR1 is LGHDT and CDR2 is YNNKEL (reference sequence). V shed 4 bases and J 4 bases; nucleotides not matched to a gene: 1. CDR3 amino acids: CASSRDRAYGYTF. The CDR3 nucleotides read TGTGCCAGCAGCCGGGACAGGGCCTATGGCTACACCTTC.

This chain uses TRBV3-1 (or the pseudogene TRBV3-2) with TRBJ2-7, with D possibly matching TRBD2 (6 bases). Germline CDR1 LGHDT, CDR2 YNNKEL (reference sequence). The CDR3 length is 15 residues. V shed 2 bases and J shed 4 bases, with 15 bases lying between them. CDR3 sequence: CASSQTQTSSYEQYF. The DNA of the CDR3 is TGTGCCAGCAGCCAAACCCAGACTAGTTCTTACGAGCAGTACTTC.